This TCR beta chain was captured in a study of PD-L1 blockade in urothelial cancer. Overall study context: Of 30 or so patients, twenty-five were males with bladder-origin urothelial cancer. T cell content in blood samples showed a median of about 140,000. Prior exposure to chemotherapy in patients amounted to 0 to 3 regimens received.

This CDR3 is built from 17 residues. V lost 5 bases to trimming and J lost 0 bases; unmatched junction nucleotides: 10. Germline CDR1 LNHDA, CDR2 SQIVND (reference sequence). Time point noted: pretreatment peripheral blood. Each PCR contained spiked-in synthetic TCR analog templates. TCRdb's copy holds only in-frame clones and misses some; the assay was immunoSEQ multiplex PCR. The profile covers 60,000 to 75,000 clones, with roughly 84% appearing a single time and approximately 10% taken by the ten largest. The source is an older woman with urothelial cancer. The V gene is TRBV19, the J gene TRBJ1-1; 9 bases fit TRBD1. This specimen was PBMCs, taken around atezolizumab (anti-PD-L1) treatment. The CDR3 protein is CASSPLTGGRLNTEAFF. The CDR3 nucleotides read TGTGCCAGTAGTCCCTTGACAGGGGGGCGATTGAACACTGAAGCTTTCTTT.